Described below is a single TCR beta chain sequence and its context. Its antigen remains unknown. This sample was included in a study of blood T cells in healthy people across ages. The study's findings and limits: Strongly correlated with naive T cell percentage was TCR beta diversity. PBMCs went unsorted, and a conclusive naive versus antigen-experienced comparison was therefore prevented.

The second PCR ran about 6 to 12 cycles with a sample-barcoded 5' primer and J-beta primers. TCRdb recomputed calls from the 5' RACE reads with MiXCR, one row per CDR3 protein. Of some 1.8 million distinct CDR3 sequences in the sample, 39% were seen once. Source material: blood. The TCR comes from a human donor in good health.

The CDR3 bases are TGCAGTGCTAACGCGGCAAACACCGGGGAGCTGTTTTTT. Translation gives CSANAANTGELFF. The chain couples TRBV20-1 to TRBJ2-2; D is unclear. Trimming took off 4 bases at V and 2 bases at J, with 8 bases between the two ends. The CDR3 covers 13 residues. Germline V gene sequence: CDR1 DFQATT, CDR2 SNEGSKA (reference sequence).